The 27 T cell receptor beta chains below all came from one sample that was sequenced in a study of cytomegalovirus exposure and HLA in healthy donors. Primers included in the PCR were 60 Vbeta and 13 Jbeta primers. Clones were read by immunoSEQ multiplex PCR, and TCRdb kept only the in-frame ones, dropping some. The table has nearly 200,000 clones, roughly 77% seen once. The sequencing input was PBMCs. All receptors derive from a male donor in good health and CMV-seropositive.

The gene calls are TRBV19 and TRBJ2-3; the match to TRBD2 covers 9 bases. This CDR3 has 19 residues. In germline, CDR1 is LNHDA, CDR2 SQIVND (reference sequence). V trimming: 0 bases; J trimming: 6 bases; junction bases outside the gene matches: 16. CDR3 region: CASSIDGLAHSGVTDTQYF. CDR3 nucleotides: TGTGCCAGTAGTATAGACGGACTAGCGCATTCGGGTGTCACGGATACGCAGTATTTT.

V gene TRBV9 combines with J gene TRBJ2-1, with 8 nucleotides matching TRBD2. The CDR3 covers 16 residues. Germline CDR1 and CDR2: SGDLS and YYNGEE. V lost 0 bases to trimming and J lost 4 bases; unmatched junction nucleotides: 6. CDR3 DNA: TGTGCCAGCAGCGTAGGTCCTAGCGGGTCTTACAATGAGCAGTTCTTC. Amino acid sequence: CASSVGPSGSYNEQFF.

The chain combines TRBV11-2 with TRBJ2-7, with TRBD1 matching over 9 bases. Losses at the gene ends were 3 bases for V and 3 bases for J; bases not matched to a gene: 9. The germline V gene has CDR1 SGHAT and CDR2 FQNNGV. CDR3 length: 16 amino acids. CDR3 sequence reads: CASSLTGGTKVYEQYF. The CDR3 bases are TGTGCCAGCAGCTTGACAGGGGGTACTAAAGTCTACGAGCAGTACTTC.

This clone occurred once. V and J are TRBV9 and TRBJ1-2; tentative D call: TRBD1 (6 bases). Germline V gene sequence: CDR1 SGDLS, CDR2 YYNGEE. The CDR3 sequence is 13 residues long. Trimming took 0 bases from V and 5 from J, leaving 8 bases between them. In nucleotides, the CDR3 is TGTGCCAGCAGCGTAGTAGGGGGATATGGCTACACCTTC. Protein product: CASSVVGGYGYTF.

The chain is built from TRBV25-1 and TRBJ1-4, with TRBD1 matching over 7 bases. The length of the CDR3 is 13 residues. Germline-derived CDR1 and CDR2 are MGHDK and SYGVNS. The V and J ends lost 2 bases and 9 bases, in that order; junction bases with no gene match: 3. CDR3 loop: CASSEEGAQKLFF. Written as DNA, the CDR3 is TGTGCCAGCAGTGAAGAGGGGGCCCAAAAACTGTTTTTT.

The V call is TRBV6-5, the J call TRBJ2-5; 10 bases match TRBD1. The DNA end is more similar to TRBJ2-7, so the J call may be wrong. Germline V lookup: CDR1 MNHEY, CDR2 SVGAGI. The CDR3 is 13 amino acids. The CDR3 loop reads CATLRDRGYEQYF. The CDR3 DNA is TGTGCCACCCTAAGGGACAGGGGCTACGAGCAGTACTTC.

The V call is TRBV7-9, the J call TRBJ2-3; possibly TRBD2 for D (6 bases). From germline, CDR1 is SEHNR and CDR2 FQNEAQ (reference sequence). The CDR3 spans 15 residues. V was cut by 2 bases and J by 6 bases, with 15 bases left in between. The CDR3 here is CASSLLGLPFDTQYF. The CDR3 coding sequence is TGTGCCAGCAGCTTATTAGGACTACCTTTCGATACGCAGTATTTT. Filled out from reference TRBV7-9 and TRBJ2-3, the complete variable domain reads DTGVSQNPRHKITKRGQNVTFRCDPISEHNRLYWYRQTLGQGPEFLTYFQNEAQLEKSRLLSDRFSAERPKGSFSTLEIQRTEQGDSAMYLCASSLLGLPFDTQYFGPGTRLTVL.

V usage is TRBV5-1 and J usage is TRBJ1-1; 7 bases are shared with TRBD1. Germline V gives CDR1 SGHRS, CDR2 YFSETQ. V lost 4 bases to trimming and J lost 5 bases; unmatched junction nucleotides: 8. The CDR3 sequence is 14 residues long. The CDR3 region is CASSPQTGTTEAFF. CDR3 sequence (DNA): TGCGCCAGCAGCCCCCAGACAGGGACGACTGAAGCTTTCTTT.

The chain couples TRBV6-6 to TRBJ2-4; TRBD1 matches 7 bases. CDR3 size: 16 residues. CDR1 and CDR2 from the germline V gene are MNHNY and SVGAGI (reference sequence). Losses at the gene ends were 6 bases for V and 1 base for J; bases not matched to a gene: 9. CDR3 protein: CASSLDRDGAKNIQYF. In DNA, the CDR3 is TGTGCCAGCAGCCTAGACAGGGATGGGGCCAAAAACATTCAGTACTTC.

The chain uses TRBV4-2 and TRBJ2-5, with 7 positions matching TRBD2. The DNA end is a closer match to TRBJ2-7, so the J assignment may be wrong. CDR1 LGHNA and CDR2 YNFKEQ come from the germline V gene. There are 16 residues in the CDR3. In nucleotides, the CDR3 is TGTGCCAGCAGCCAAGAGGGCGGGAGCCGCTTCTACGAGCAGTACTTC. This sequence encodes CASSQEGGSRFYEQYF.

The V and J genes are TRBV7-2 and TRBJ2-1, with TRBD2 matching over 8 bases. Germline-derived CDR1 and CDR2 are SGHTA and FQGNSA. J lost 8 bases, V lost 3 bases, and 9 bases had no gene match. The CDR3 spans 15 residues. CDR3 region: CASSFDGRGGDEQFF. CDR3 nucleotide sequence: TGTGCCAGCAGCTTTGACGGTCGGGGGGGGGATGAGCAGTTCTTC. Full variable domain (remainder filled in from reference TRBV7-2 and TRBJ2-1): GAGVSQSPSNKVTEKGKDVELRCDPISGHTALYWYRQSLGQGLEFLIYFQGNSAPDKSGLPSDRFSAERTGGSVSTLTIQRTQQEDSAVYLCASSFDGRGGDEQFFGPGTRLTVL.

The V call is TRBV4-1, the J call TRBJ1-2; D call uncertain. The CDR3 is 17 amino acids. Germline V gene data show CDR1 as MGHRA and CDR2 as YSYEKL. V gave up 0 bases and J gave up 6 bases, with 20 bases separating them. CDR3 region: CASSQDTGYSDGHGYTF. The CDR3 nucleotides are TGCGCCAGCAGCCAAGATACGGGATACTCCGACGGTCATGGCTACACCTTC.

This rearrangement joins TRBV5-5 to TRBJ1-4, with D possibly TRBD1 on 6 matching bases. V lost 3 bases, J lost 7 bases, and 10 bases lay in between. The CDR3 is made up of 13 amino acids. From germline, CDR1 is SGHKS and CDR2 YYEKEE (reference sequence). The CDR3 sequence is CASSSVGGEKLFF. In DNA, the CDR3 is TGTGCCAGCAGCTCCGTAGGGGGTGAAAAACTGTTTTTT.

This chain connects TRBV5-8 to TRBJ2-5; 8 bases are shared with TRBD2. Germline lookup yields CDR1 SGHTS and CDR2 YDEGEE. The V and J ends lost 5 bases and 1 base, in that order; junction bases with no gene match: 7. The length of the CDR3 is 15 residues. The CDR3 region has the DNA TGTGCCAGCAGAGTTTTAGCGGGGTTCCAAGAGACCCAGTACTTC. It codes for CASRVLAGFQETQYF.

The chain joins TRBV19 to TRBJ2-7; D might be TRBD1 (6 bases). The CDR3 runs to 15 residues. Trimming cost V 8 bases and J 2 bases, with 19 bases left between them. The V gene's germline CDR1 is LNHDA and CDR2 SQIVND (reference sequence). CDR3 DNA sequence: TGTGCCAGTGGCCCGACAGGCACATTAGCCTACGAGCAGTACTTC. Its protein is CASGPTGTLAYEQYF.

This sequence joins TRBV28 and TRBJ2-2; 8 bases align to TRBD2. The CDR3 has 15 amino acids. The junction had 7 bases not matched to a gene; V was cut back by 4 bases and J by 6 bases. The germline V gene has CDR1 MDHEN and CDR2 SYDVKM. The CDR3 sequence is CASSSSGSGAGELFF. The DNA of the CDR3 is TGTGCCAGCAGTTCGAGCGGGAGTGGGGCCGGGGAGCTGTTTTTT.

This clone was detected a few times. This chain connects TRBV10-3 to TRBJ1-3; 8 nucleotides match TRBD1. CDR1 and CDR2 (germline): ENHRY, SYGVKD. Trimming cost V 10 bases and J 9 bases; bases outside gene matches: 8. The CDR3 is 12 amino acids. This CDR3 reads CATQTGEGTIYF. CDR3 nucleotides: TGTGCCACCCAGACAGGGGAGGGCACCATATATTTT.

The gene calls are TRBV9 and TRBJ2-4; the match to TRBD1 covers 9 bases. Germline assignment: CDR1 SGDLS and CDR2 YYNGEE. V lost 3 bases to trimming and J lost 3 bases; unmatched junction nucleotides: 4. The CDR3 sequence is 15 residues long. The CDR3 loop is CASSEGQGGKNIQYF. The CDR3 DNA follows: TGTGCCAGCAGCGAGGGACAGGGTGGCAAAAACATTCAGTACTTC.

V gene TRBV6-1 combines with J gene TRBJ1-1; 7 bases are a match to TRBD1. This CDR3 is built from 15 residues. Losses at the gene ends were 6 bases for V and 0 bases for J; bases not matched to a gene: 7. Per germline, CDR1 MNHNS and CDR2 SASEGT. CDR3 region: CASSRWTGLNTEAFF. For the CDR3, the DNA is TGTGCCAGCAGCCGCTGGACAGGCTTGAACACTGAAGCTTTCTTT.

The chain uses TRBV7-9 and TRBJ1-4; possibly TRBD1 for D (6 bases). V was clipped by 5 bases and J by 6 bases, with 19 bases between them. From germline, CDR1 is SEHNR and CDR2 FQNEAQ (reference sequence). CDR3 length equals 16 residues. The CDR3 is CASSPLDRTFDEKLFF. CDR3 in DNA: TGTGCCAGCAGCCCATTAGACAGGACTTTTGATGAAAAACTGTTTTTT.

The chain recombines TRBV9 with TRBJ1-2, with D unresolved. In germline, CDR1 is SGDLS, CDR2 YYNGEE. CDR3 length: 13 amino acids. The V end lost 3 bases, the J end lost 8 bases, and 14 bases lay between the germline ends. The DNA for the CDR3 is TGTGCCAGCAGCGCTTCGACCTGGGAGGGCTACACCTTC. Its translation: CASSASTWEGYTF.

The chain couples TRBV5-6 to TRBJ2-2; TRBD2 matches 7 bases. The V gene's germline CDR1 is SGHDT and CDR2 YYEEEE. Trimming took 5 bases from V and 7 from J; bases not matched to a gene: 11. The CDR3 sequence is 15 residues long. CDR3 amino acids: CASRPTSPGGGELFF. CDR3 coding DNA: TGTGCCAGCAGGCCCACCTCGCCGGGAGGCGGGGAGCTGTTTTTT.

The chain is built from TRBV5-5 and TRBJ1-3; unclear D gene. V lost 0 bases and J lost 4, with 17 bases in between. The germline V gene encodes CDR1 SGHKS and CDR2 YYEKEE (reference sequence). The CDR3 has 17 amino acids. The CDR3 loop is CASSLGQPTRRGNTIYF. The CDR3 DNA reads TGTGCCAGCAGCTTGGGGCAGCCAACCAGGAGGGGAAACACCATATATTTT. Supplemented by reference TRBV5-5 and TRBJ1-3, the full variable domain reads DAGVTQSPTHLIKTRGQQVTLRCSPISGHKSVSWYQQVLGQGPQFIFQYYEKEERGRGNFPDRFSARQFPNYSSELNVNALLLGDSALYLCASSLGQPTRRGNTIYFGEGSWLTVV.

CDR3 DNA sequence: TGTGCCTGGAATGGACTATGGGCTAGCGGGAGTGGGGCTGCCTACGAGCAGTACTTC. Translation: CAWNGLWASGSGAAYEQYF. This chain connects TRBV30 to TRBJ2-7; TRBD2 aligns across 10 bases. The V gene's germline CDR1 is GTSNPN and CDR2 SVGIG (reference sequence). The CDR3 contains 19 residues. J lost 2 bases, V lost 4 bases, and 20 bases had no gene match.

This sequence joins TRBV27 and TRBJ1-1; D might be TRBD1 (5 bases). V was shortened by 0 bases and J by 4 bases, with 6 bases between the two germline ends. The CDR3 spans 13 residues. Germline values: CDR1 MNHEY, CDR2 SMNVEV (reference sequence). CDR3 region: CASSLSGVTEAFF. For the CDR3, the DNA is TGTGCCAGCAGTTTATCAGGGGTCACTGAAGCTTTCTTT.

This rearrangement joins TRBV7-3 to TRBJ2-5; TRBD2 matches 7 bases. The last part of the DNA fits TRBJ2-7 better; the J call may be wrong. The CDR3 covers 14 residues. CDR1 is SGHTA and CDR2 is FQGTGA in the germline V gene. The CDR3 loop is CASSLQAGFYEQYF. CDR3 DNA: TGTGCCAGCAGCTTACAAGCGGGGTTCTACGAGCAGTACTTC.

The genes are TRBV4-3 and TRBJ2-7; D is perhaps TRBD2 (5 bases). V dropped 0 bases and J dropped 3 bases, with 15 bases sitting between them. The germline V gene has CDR1 LGHNA and CDR2 YSLEER. This CDR3 is 16 amino acids long. The CDR3 DNA is TGCGCCAGCAGCCAAGATGGCCCCAGCGGACTCTACGAGCAGTACTTC. Protein: CASSQDGPSGLYEQYF.